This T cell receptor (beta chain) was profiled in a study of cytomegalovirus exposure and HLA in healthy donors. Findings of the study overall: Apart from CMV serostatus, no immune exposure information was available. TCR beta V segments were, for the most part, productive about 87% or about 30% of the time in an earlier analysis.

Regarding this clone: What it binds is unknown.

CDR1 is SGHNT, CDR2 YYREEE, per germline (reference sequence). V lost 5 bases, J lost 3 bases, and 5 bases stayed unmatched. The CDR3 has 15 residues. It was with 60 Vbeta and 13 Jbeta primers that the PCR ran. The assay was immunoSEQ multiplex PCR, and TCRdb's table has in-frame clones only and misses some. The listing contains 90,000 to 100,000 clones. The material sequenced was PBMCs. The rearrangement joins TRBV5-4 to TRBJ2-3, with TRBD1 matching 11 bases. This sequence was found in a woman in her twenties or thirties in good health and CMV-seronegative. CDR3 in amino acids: CASSRDRGWTDTQYF. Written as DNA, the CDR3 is TGTGCCAGCAGTCGGGACAGGGGGTGGACAGATACGCAGTATTTT.